These T cell receptor beta chains were read from a single sample in a study of Ad26.COV2.S vaccination and SARS-CoV-2 variants. Libraries were prepared by immunoSEQ multiplex PCR; TCRdb keeps only in-frame clonotypes and omits some of them. The sample lists 350,000 to 450,000 clones, roughly 85% seen once, with approximately 3.5% in the top ten. The sequenced sample was peripheral blood, obtained in a trial of Ad26.COV2.S vaccine versus placebo. These receptors were taken from a person between 18 and 60 years old who received the Ad26.COV2.S COVID-19 vaccine or a placebo. Both conserved end residues are part of each CDR3. A D gene is named only where the DNA matches it firmly. Part of the rows lack a size; the others show once, few, many or a class for expanded clones.

D	length	V	size	J	CDR3	DNA
TRBD2	16	TRBV5-5	once	TRBJ2-3	CASSIGLADNTDTQYF	TGTGCCAGCAGCATAGGACTAGCGGATAACACAGATACGCAGTATTTT
-	14	TRBV28	-	TRBJ1-5	CASRLPQSNQPQHF	TGTGCCAGCAGACTCCCGCAAAGCAATCAGCCCCAGCATTTT
-	12	TRBV19	-	TRBJ1-5	CASSYINQPQHF	TGTGCCAGTAGTTACATCAATCAGCCCCAGCATTTT
TRBD1	14	TRBV5-1	-	TRBJ1-1	CASSSTGEVTEAFF	TGCGCCAGCAGCTCGACAGGGGAAGTCACTGAAGCTTTCTTT
TRBD1	14	TRBV18	-	TRBJ2-1	CASSLTDRDNEQFF	TGTGCCAGCTCACTTACGGACAGGGACAATGAGCAGTTCTTC
TRBD1	12	TRBV30	few	TRBJ1-1	CAWQGARTEAFF	TGTGCCTGGCAGGGGGCGCGGACTGAAGCTTTCTTT
TRBD2	17	TRBV5-1	-	TRBJ2-7	CASSPLGLAGGPGEQYF	TGCGCCAGCAGCCCTCTCGGACTAGCGGGGGGGCCGGGGGAGCAGTACTTC
-	11	TRBV20-1	-	TRBJ1-1	CSAFRGTEAFF	TGCAGTGCATTCCGGGGGACTGAAGCTTTCTTT
-	12	TRBV5-5	-	TRBJ1-2	CASSLEGYGYTF	TGTGCCAGCAGCTTGGAAGGGTATGGCTACACCTTC
TRBD2	18	TRBV19	once	TRBJ2-3	CASSPTRRTSGNTDTQYF	TGTGCCAGTAGTCCAACAAGAAGGACTAGCGGGAACACAGATACGCAGTATTTT
TRBD2	15	TRBV4-1	-	TRBJ2-2	CASSLRGDLTGELFF	TGCGCCAGCAGCCTCCGGGGGGACCTCACCGGGGAGCTGTTTTTT
TRBD2	16	TRBV7-2	-	TRBJ2-7	CASSLGGTSAAYEQYF	TGTGCCAGCAGCTTAGGGGGGACTAGCGCCGCCTACGAGCAGTACTTC
TRBD2	17	TRBV11-3	-	TRBJ2-3	CASSLGTSGEPTDTQYF	TGTGCCAGCAGCTTAGGGACTAGCGGAGAACCCACAGATACGCAGTATTTT
-	12	TRBV28	-	TRBJ1-3	CASVGSGNTIYF	TGTGCCAGCGTGGGGTCTGGAAACACCATATATTTT
-	14	TRBV4-1	-	TRBJ2-3	CASSMGRGPDTQYF	TGCGCCAGCAGCATGGGCAGGGGCCCAGATACGCAGTATTTT
TRBD1	14	TRBV19	-	TRBJ1-1	CASSDWDRVTEAFF	TGTGCCAGTAGTGACTGGGACAGGGTCACTGAAGCTTTCTTT
-	16	TRBV4-3	-	TRBJ2-7	CASSQDLRGLSYEQYF	TGCGCCAGCAGCCAAGATCTCCGCGGTCTCTCCTACGAGCAGTACTTC
TRBD1	15	TRBV10-3	-	TRBJ1-2	CAISDRTGGNYGYTF	TGTGCCATCAGTGATCGTACAGGGGGCAACTATGGCTACACCTTC
TRBD2	15	TRBV13	-	TRBJ2-4	CASSPRGGTSGRKYF	TGTGCCAGCAGCCCTCGGGGGGGGACTAGCGGGAGGAAGTACTTC
-	14	TRBV27	-	TRBJ1-3	CASSKHSSGNTIYF	TGTGCCAGCAGCAAACACAGCTCTGGAAACACCATATATTTT
-	15	TRBV11-2	few	TRBJ2-2	CASSLRADNTGELFF	TGTGCCAGCAGCTTAAGGGCAGATAACACCGGGGAGCTGTTTTTT
-	13	TRBV7-8	-	TRBJ2-1	CASSLALSGELFF	TGTGCCAGCAGCTTAGCGCTGTCAGGAGAATTGTTCTTC
TRBD1	13	TRBV15	-	TRBJ2-3	CATSRDRGDTQYF	TGTGCCACCAGCAGGGACAGGGGGGATACGCAGTATTTT
-	16	TRBV19	-	TRBJ2-1	CASSGRDTRSYNEQFF	TGTGCCAGTAGTGGGCGGGACACTCGCTCCTACAATGAGCAGTTCTTC
-	12	TRBV18	-	TRBJ2-1	CASSPGGDEQFF	TGTGCCAGCTCACCAGGTGGGGATGAGCAGTTCTTC
-	15	TRBV6-5	-	TRBJ1-1	CASSYSGIGIAEAFF	TGTGCCAGCAGTTACAGCGGCATAGGGATAGCTGAAGCTTTCTTT
TRBD1	16	TRBV28	-	TRBJ2-7	CASSPFTGGASYEQYF	TGTGCCAGCAGTCCCTTTACAGGGGGCGCCTCCTACGAGCAGTACTTC
TRBD1	14	TRBV18	-	TRBJ2-7	CASSPGQGEYEQYF	TGTGCCAGCTCACCGGGACAGGGAGAATACGAGCAGTACTTC
-	13	TRBV5-6	-	TRBJ1-1	CASSLGGSTEAFF	TGTGCCAGCAGCTTGGGAGGGTCCACTGAAGCTTTCTTT
TRBD1	14	TRBV2	-	TRBJ2-3	CASHRGRPPDTQYF	TGTGCCAGCCACAGGGGGCGCCCCCCAGATACGCAGTATTTT
-	11	TRBV9	-	TRBJ2-2	CASSVEGELFF	TGTGCCAGCAGCGTAGAAGGGGAGCTGTTTTTT
-	13	TRBV12-2	-	TRBJ2-7	CASRLFLRIEQYF	TGTGCAAGTCGCTTATTCCTTCGGATCGAGCAGTACTTC
-	13	TRBV29-1	-	TRBJ2-7	CSVFVAGYYEQYF	TGCAGCGTTTTCGTAGCAGGGTACTACGAGCAGTACTTC
TRBD1	14	TRBV4-1	-	TRBJ2-7	CASSGRQGIYEQYF	TGCGCCAGCAGCGGTCGACAGGGGATCTACGAGCAGTACTTC
-	14	TRBV18	-	TRBJ2-1	CASSSDKTMSEQFF	TGTGCCAGCTCGTCTGACAAGACTATGAGTGAGCAGTTCTTC
TRBD1	15	TRBV18	-	TRBJ1-3	CASSPGQITGNTIYF	TGTGCCAGCTCACCGGGACAGATAACTGGAAACACCATATATTTT
-	12	TRBV4-1	-	TRBJ1-4	CASSHSFEKLFF	TGCGCCAGCAGCCATTCGTTCGAAAAACTGTTTTTT
TRBD2	18	TRBV5-4	-	TRBJ2-2	CASTTGGLAGGLGGELFF	TGTGCCAGCACCACCGGGGGACTAGCGGGAGGCCTGGGCGGGGAGCTGTTTTTT
TRBD1	15	TRBV2	many	TRBJ1-6	CASSTGQGYNSPLHF	TGTGCCAGCAGTACAGGACAGGGCTATAATTCACCCCTCCACTTT
-	16	TRBV3-1/TRBV3-2	-	TRBJ2-1	CASSQEVVPSGNEQFF	TGTGCCAGCAGCCAAGAGGTCGTCCCCAGCGGCAATGAGCAGTTCTTC
-	16	TRBV1	-	TRBJ2-1	CTSSGRRGQPQNEQFF	TGCACCAGCAGCGGACGCAGGGGCCAACCCCAGAATGAGCAGTTCTTC
TRBD1	14	TRBV18	once	TRBJ1-6	CASSADRGQSPLHF	TGTGCCAGCTCAGCGGACAGGGGTCAGTCACCCCTCCACTTT
-	14	TRBV18	-	TRBJ2-7	CASSTPANSYEQYF	TGTGCCAGCTCCACTCCGGCTAACTCCTACGAGCAGTACTTC
-	13	TRBV7-8	-	TRBJ1-1	CASSLAWGTEAFF	TGTGCCAGCAGCTTAGCGTGGGGGACTGAAGCTTTCTTT
-	13	TRBV27	few	TRBJ1-5	CASSFQTNQPQHF	TGTGCCAGCAGTTTCCAGACCAATCAGCCCCAGCATTTT
TRBD2	13	TRBV3-1/TRBV3-2	-	TRBJ2-7	CASSRPRGEEQYF	TGTGCCAGCAGCCGACCACGGGGGGAGGAGCAGTACTTC
TRBD1	16	TRBV11-3	once	TRBJ2-2	CASSGRDRASTGELFF	TGTGCCAGCAGCGGCAGGGACAGGGCCAGCACCGGGGAGCTGTTTTTT
-	14	TRBV25-1	-	TRBJ1-2	CASRGTSSRRGYTF	TGTGCCAGCAGAGGGACCTCCTCTCGGCGTGGCTACACCTTC
-	16	TRBV7-8	-	TRBJ1-2	CASSPNDSPLGYGYTF	TGTGCCAGCAGCCCCAATGACAGTCCCCTTGGTTATGGCTACACCTTC
-	12	TRBV30	-	TRBJ2-1	CAWSPGRHEQFF	TGTGCCTGGAGTCCAGGGAGGCATGAGCAGTTCTTC